Presented here are 10 T cell receptor beta chains from one specimen sequenced in a study of T cells after posttransplantation cyclophosphamide. Treatment was busulfan-fludarabine conditioning, a marrow graft, and cyclophosphamide on days +3 and +4. Only in-frame clones appear in the TCRdb table, and some are missing; sequencing was by immunoSEQ multiplex PCR. The sample has under 25,000 clones, roughly 72% seen once. The sample here was PBMCs, taken after an allogeneic stem cell transplant with post-transplant cyclophosphamide. The receptor set was obtained from a young adult male patient who received an allogeneic stem cell transplant from a related donor, was CMV-positive, and had acute GVHD only. Some of the T cells may derive from the graft donor.

The chain couples TRBV9 to TRBJ1-5; D is unresolved. CDR1 and CDR2 from the germline V gene are SGDLS and YYNGEE. Trimming left V 0 bases short and J 4 bases short, with 11 bases between. This CDR3 spans 15 amino acids. CDR3 residues: CASSVGVNLNQPQHF. For the CDR3, the DNA is TGTGCCAGCAGCGTAGGCGTGAATCTAAATCAGCCCCAGCATTTT.

This clone was picked up many times. The chain joins TRBV6-5 to TRBJ2-7; TRBD1 matches at 7 bases. Germline V lookup: CDR1 MNHEY, CDR2 SVGAGI. V was clipped by 5 bases and J by 6 bases; unmatched bases: 10. The CDR3 length is 14 residues. The CDR3 here is CASSPRQGAVEQYF. The CDR3 DNA sequence: TGTGCCAGCAGTCCCCGACAGGGTGCGGTCGAGCAGTACTTC.

The chain uses TRBV5-1 and TRBJ2-7; D is ambiguous. The CDR3 is 12 residues long. Per the germline V gene, CDR1 is SGHRS and CDR2 is YFSETQ. Trimming cost V 1 base and J 1 base, with 3 bases left between them. In DNA form, the CDR3 reads TGCGCCAGCAGCTTGACTTCCTACGAGCAGTACTTC. This encodes CASSLTSYEQYF.

V and J are TRBV4-2 and TRBJ2-4; 13 nucleotides line up with TRBD2. The germline CDR1 and CDR2 sequences are LGHNA and YNFKEQ. This CDR3 comprises 19 residues. V was clipped by 1 base and J by 1 base; unmatched bases: 7. The CDR3 region is CASSQVALAGGEAKNIQYF. CDR3 nucleotides: TGTGCCAGCAGCCAAGTTGCACTAGCGGGGGGGGAGGCCAAAAACATTCAGTACTTC.

The chain recombines TRBV27 with TRBJ2-5; TRBD1 might be the D (6 bases). The V and J ends lost 5 bases and 4 bases respectively, with 11 bases between them. Germline values: CDR1 MNHEY, CDR2 SMNVEV (reference sequence). CDR3 length: 13 amino acids. The CDR3 nucleotides read TGTGCCAGCAGTATAGACAGGAGAGAGACCCAGTACTTC. It is translated as CASSIDRRETQYF.

The V call is TRBV28, the J call TRBJ1-4; 11 positions agree with TRBD1. Trimming at V came to 3 bases and at J to 8 bases, leaving 5 bases not matched to a gene. Germline assignment: CDR1 MDHEN and CDR2 SYDVKM. The CDR3 runs to 15 residues. The CDR3 coding sequence is TGTGCCAGCAGTTTGGCGGGACAGGGGGGAGAAAAACTGTTTTTT. Encoded protein: CASSLAGQGGEKLFF.

The chain employs TRBV4-3 and TRBJ2-7, with a weak D call TRBD2 (5 bases). This CDR3 contains 14 residues. CDR1 is LGHNA and CDR2 is YSLEER in the germline V gene. V was pared by 4 bases and J by 3 bases, with 13 bases between. The CDR3 loop is CASSLQGRGYEQYF. Here the CDR3 DNA reads TGCGCCAGCAGCCTCCAAGGTCGGGGCTACGAGCAGTACTTC.

This chain connects TRBV4-1 to TRBJ2-1; weak D call: TRBD2 (6 bases). Trimming stripped 0 bases from V and 3 bases from J, with 12 bases between. Germline V CDR1 and CDR2: MGHRA, YSYEKL. The CDR3 is made up of 16 amino acids. CDR3 DNA sequence: TGCGCCAGCAGCCAAGAAGCGGGTCCTCGCTACAATGAGCAGTTCTTC. Protein product: CASSQEAGPRYNEQFF.

CDR3 in amino acids: CATSRDPRGYTDTQYF. The DNA for the CDR3 is TGTGCCACCAGCAGAGACCCGCGGGGGTACACAGATACGCAGTATTTT. The chain employs TRBV15 and TRBJ2-3, with TRBD2 matching 7 bases. CDR1 and CDR2 (germline): LNHNV, YYDKDF (reference sequence). CDR3 length equals 16 residues. V trimming: 0 bases; J trimming: 2 bases; junction bases outside the gene matches: 5.

The count of this clone is one. The V gene is TRBV2, the J gene TRBJ2-5; D is ambiguous. The CDR3 consists of 14 residues. V was cut by 0 bases and J by 1 base, with 6 bases left in between. Per the germline V gene, CDR1 is SNHLY and CDR2 is FYNNEI. CDR3 coding DNA: TGTGCCAGCAGTGAAGCCACGGTCCAAGAGACCCAGTACTTC. Translating it yields CASSEATVQETQYF.